Listed here are 4 T cell receptor beta chains from one sample, sequenced in a study of blood T cells in healthy people across ages. Next came a second PCR, run for roughly 6 to 11 cycles, which used a sample-barcoded 5' primer along with a J-beta primer mix. TCRdb re-derived calls from the 5' RACE reads in MiXCR, one entry per CDR3 protein. In the table there are 590,000 or so distinct CDR3 sequences, about 30% of which are singletons. Sample: blood. The origin of the receptors is a woman at least 80 years old in good health.

The J gene is TRBJ1-1, the V gene TRBV6-5; D not resolved. V was cut by 2 bases and J by 9 bases, with 10 bases left in between. CDR3 size: 12 residues. The germline V gene encodes CDR1 MNHEY and CDR2 SVGAGI. Here the CDR3 DNA reads TGTGCCAGCAGTTACGGAGGGTACAAAGCTTTCTTT. It yields the protein CASSYGGYKAFF.

The chain links TRBV4-1 to TRBJ2-7; maybe TRBD2 (5 bases). The DNA end is more similar to TRBJ2-5, so the J call may be wrong. The germline V gene encodes CDR1 MGHRA and CDR2 YSYEKL. This CDR3 has 13 amino acids. CDR3 sequence reads: CASSRHSAETQYF. Here the CDR3 DNA reads TGCGCCAGCAGCCGACATAGCGCGGAGACCCAGTACTTC.

At least ten counts were recorded for this clonotype. The chain joins TRBV7-2 to TRBJ1-6, with D hard to call. The germline V and J ends were trimmed by 2 bases and 4 bases, with 6 bases remaining between them. Germline V gene lookup returns CDR1 SGHTA and CDR2 FQGNSA. The CDR3 loop spans 14 amino acids. CDR3 protein: CASSLKAYNSPLHF. CDR3 nucleotide sequence: TGTGCCAGCAGCTTAAAGGCGTATAATTCACCCCTCCACTTT.

This clonotype was seen many times. The chain has TRBV29-1 and TRBJ1-1; D is unresolved. The V gene's germline CDR1 is SQVTM and CDR2 ANQGSEA. This CDR3 comprises 12 residues. The V end lost 6 bases, the J end lost 1 base, and 9 bases lay between the germline ends. CDR3 residues: CSVELGNTEAFF. CDR3 sequence (DNA): TGCAGCGTCGAGCTCGGGAACACTGAAGCTTTCTTT.